The 32 T cell receptor beta chains below were found in one sample sequenced in a study of T cell changes during pregnancy in multiple sclerosis. Assay used: immunoSEQ multiplex PCR; TCRdb lists only in-frame clones, some missing. The repertoire holds approximately 41,000 clones, with about 90% as singletons. The material sequenced was CD4+ T cells from peripheral blood mononuclear cells, taken in the second trimester of pregnancy. The receptor set was obtained from a female donor in good health, enrolled as a control in a pregnancy study.

The table lists this clone with a count of one. The chain has TRBV30 and TRBJ1-2; 7 nucleotides line up with TRBD1. The CDR3 consists of 13 residues. Germline V gives CDR1 GTSNPN, CDR2 SVGIG (reference sequence). The V gene end was trimmed by 4 bases and the J gene end by 5 bases; junction bases not matched to a gene: 7. In DNA form, the CDR3 reads TGTGCCTGGATGACGGGACAGTTGTATGGCTACACCTTC. Its protein product is CAWMTGQLYGYTF.

The gene calls are TRBV7-2 and TRBJ2-2, with TRBD2 as a possible D gene (6 bases). The CDR3 consists of 16 residues. V was clipped by 2 bases and J by 3 bases, with 13 bases between them. Germline CDR1 is SGHTA and CDR2 is FQGNSA. The CDR3 bases are TGTGCCAGCAGCTTATGGTCAGGAGGGGACACCGGGGAGCTGTTTTTT. It encodes CASSLWSGGDTGELFF.

This clone appeared once. The rearrangement uses TRBV14 and TRBJ1-1; 7 nucleotides match TRBD1. CDR1 and CDR2 (germline): SGHDN, FVKESK. V lost 3 bases to trimming and J lost 10 bases; unmatched junction nucleotides: 17. This CDR3 contains 16 residues. DNA of the CDR3: TGTGCCAGCAGCCAGACAAGACAGGGTGGGGAGTATCGAGCTTTCTTT. Translation: CASSQTRQGGEYRAFF.

The chain joins TRBV14 to TRBJ1-3; D gene ambiguous. The CDR3 extends over 12 amino acids. The germline V gene has CDR1 SGHDN and CDR2 FVKESK. Trimming took 6 bases from V and 4 from J, leaving 7 bases between them. CDR3 protein: CASSRLGNTIYF. The CDR3 coding sequence is TGTGCCAGCAGTCGACTCGGAAACACCATATATTTT.

The rearrangement links TRBV2 to TRBJ2-2; perhaps TRBD2 as D (5 bases). The V end lost 7 bases, the J end lost 0 bases, and 12 bases lay between the germline ends. From germline, CDR1 is SNHLY and CDR2 FYNNEI. CDR3 size: 15 residues. CDR3 residues: CASTGEVANTGELFF. The CDR3 nucleotides are TGTGCCAGCACCGGGGAAGTAGCGAACACCGGGGAGCTGTTTTTT.

The V and J genes are TRBV2 and TRBJ2-3; TRBD1 might be the D (7 bases). The CDR3 spans 14 residues. Germline values: CDR1 SNHLY, CDR2 FYNNEI. Trimming left V 1 base short and J 7 bases short, with 12 bases between. CDR3 amino acids: CASSEVAGGHTQYF. DNA of the CDR3: TGTGCCAGCAGTGAAGTGGCAGGGGGGCATACGCAGTATTTT.

The chain couples TRBV5-4 to TRBJ2-7, with 9 positions matching TRBD2. Germline V gives CDR1 SGHNT, CDR2 YYREEE (reference sequence). V lost 7 bases to trimming and J lost 2 bases; unmatched junction nucleotides: 4. The length of the CDR3 is 13 residues. CDR3: CASGRGGAYEQYF. The CDR3 DNA follows: TGTGCCAGCGGGCGGGGGGGGGCCTACGAGCAGTACTTC.

The chain links TRBV30 to TRBJ1-2, with D maybe TRBD1 (6 bases). Trimming took off 6 bases at V and 0 bases at J, with 14 bases between the two ends. CDR3 size: 14 residues. Germline CDR1 reads GTSNPN; CDR2 reads SVGIG (reference sequence). Here the CDR3 DNA reads TGTGCCTGCCCCCGGGACACTTCTAACTATGGCTACACCTTC. It encodes CACPRDTSNYGYTF.

The V call is TRBV5-4, the J call TRBJ2-1, with 8 bases fitting TRBD1. The CDR3 length is 15 residues. The J segment lost 5 bases and the V segment lost 4 bases, leaving 8 bases of the junction unmatched. The germline CDR1 and CDR2 sequences are SGHNT and YYREEE (reference sequence). The CDR3 region is CASSQGARPNNEQFF. The CDR3 DNA follows: TGTGCCAGCAGCCAGGGGGCGCGACCGAACAATGAGCAGTTCTTC.

In DNA, the CDR3 is TGTGCCAGCAGCTCAGACAGGGGTTGGACCGGGGAGCTGTTTTTT. It translates to CASSSDRGWTGELFF. The V call is TRBV7-2, the J call TRBJ2-2; 8 bases align to TRBD1. The germline V gene has CDR1 SGHTA and CDR2 FQGNSA. CDR3 length equals 15 residues. Unmatched junction bases numbered 6, after V lost 4 bases and J lost 5 bases.

V and J are TRBV2 and TRBJ1-5; D may be TRBD1 (6 bases). Trimming removed 2 bases at V and 4 bases at J, with 18 bases between. Germline assignment: CDR1 SNHLY and CDR2 FYNNEI. This CDR3 is 17 amino acids long. For the CDR3, the DNA is TGTGCCAGCAGTGAACTCCCCCGACAGGTATCGAATCAGCCCCAGCATTTT. Translated: CASSELPRQVSNQPQHF. Full variable domain (rest looked up from reference TRBV2 and TRBJ1-5): EPEVTQTPSHQVTQMGQEVILRCVPISNHLYFYWYRQILGQKVEFLVSFYNNEISEKSEIFDDQFSVERPDGSNFTLKIRSTKLEDSAMYFCASSELPRQVSNQPQHFGDGTRLSIL.

The gene calls are TRBV4-2 and TRBJ2-1; D is unresolved. Germline V CDR1 and CDR2: LGHNA, YNFKEQ. The CDR3 length is 15 residues. V was cut by 0 bases and J by 2 bases, with 8 bases left in between. The CDR3 bases are TGTGCCAGCAGCCAAGACCTTCTACCCTACAATGAGCAGTTCTTC. It yields the protein CASSQDLLPYNEQFF.

The rearrangement joins TRBV6-5 to TRBJ1-2; 7 bases agree with TRBD1. The CDR3 sequence is 14 residues long. Germline CDR1 reads MNHEY; CDR2 reads SVGAGI. Unmatched junction bases numbered 7, after V lost 2 bases and J lost 7 bases. The CDR3: CASSYRSAGGGYTF. DNA of the CDR3: TGTGCCAGCAGTTACCGTAGTGCAGGGGGTGGCTACACCTTC.

The CDR3 DNA reads TGTGCCAGCAGCGTAGCTCGGGGGTCTATTGGCTACACCTTC. Protein: CASSVARGSIGYTF. This chain joins TRBV9 and TRBJ1-2, with D possibly matching TRBD1 (5 bases). V lost 0 bases and J lost 7, with 13 bases in between. This CDR3 has 14 residues. Germline V gives CDR1 SGDLS, CDR2 YYNGEE.

J is TRBJ1-2 and V is TRBV19, with a weak D call TRBD1 (5 bases). CDR3 length equals 14 residues. Germline CDR1 reads LNHDA; CDR2 reads SQIVND (reference sequence). V was shortened by 7 bases and J by 4 bases, with 16 bases between the two germline ends. CDR3 DNA: TGTGCCAGTATCGGAGGGGCGGGCGGCTATGGCTACACCTTC. This translates into CASIGGAGGYGYTF.

The chain couples TRBV6-6 to TRBJ2-1, with 9 bases identical to TRBD2. Germline values: CDR1 MNHNY, CDR2 SVGAGI (reference sequence). The CDR3 is 16 amino acids. V shed 5 bases, J shed 5 bases, and the junction held 10 bases outside the gene matches. CDR3 region: CASSLTGLAGNNEQFF. In DNA form, the CDR3 reads TGTGCCAGCAGTCTTACTGGTCTAGCGGGGAACAATGAGCAGTTCTTC.

V gene TRBV9 combines with J gene TRBJ2-2; a possible D gene is TRBD1 (6 bases). Germline loops: CDR1 SGDLS, CDR2 YYNGEE. Trimming took 5 bases from V and 1 from J, leaving 9 bases between them. This CDR3 is 14 amino acids long. Here the CDR3 DNA reads TGTGCCAGCAGGGGACACTTGAACACCGGGGAGCTGTTTTTT. Amino acid sequence: CASRGHLNTGELFF.

This clone was counted only a few times. The rearrangement links TRBV30 to TRBJ1-1; D gene unclear. Trimming pared 1 base from V and 1 base from J, leaving 4 bases between. The CDR3 covers 12 residues. Germline V lookup: CDR1 GTSNPN, CDR2 SVGIG (reference sequence). CDR3 DNA: TGTGCCTGGAGTGGAGGGAACACTGAAGCTTTCTTT. Residues: CAWSGGNTEAFF.

The chain employs TRBV6-6 and TRBJ1-1; D not resolved. Per germline, CDR1 MNHNY and CDR2 SVGAGI (reference sequence). Trimming removed 5 bases at V and 2 bases at J, with 15 bases between. This CDR3 is 15 amino acids long. The DNA for the CDR3 is TGTGCCAGCAGTATGTCTGGGCAAACCAACACTGAAGCTTTCTTT. Protein: CASSMSGQTNTEAFF.

This chain uses TRBV18 with TRBJ1-4; TRBD1 agrees at 7 bases. J gave up 7 bases and V 8 bases, and 4 bases lay outside the gene matches. The CDR3 covers 12 residues. Germline V gene sequence: CDR1 KGHSH, CDR2 LQKENI. This CDR3 reads CASATGVEKLFF. CDR3 nucleotides: TGTGCCAGCGCCACAGGGGTTGAAAAACTGTTTTTT.

The CDR3 sequence: CASSTHIRDTIYF. The CDR3 coding sequence is TGTGCCAGCAGTACCCACATCCGGGACACCATATATTTT. The chain employs TRBV2 and TRBJ1-3; the D is unclear. In germline, CDR1 is SNHLY, CDR2 FYNNEI. V lost 5 bases to trimming and J lost 8 bases, with 13 bases between them. This CDR3 spans 13 amino acids. The complete variable domain, with remaining parts taken from reference TRBV2 and TRBJ1-3, reads EPEVTQTPSHQVTQMGQEVILRCVPISNHLYFYWYRQILGQKVEFLVSFYNNEISEKSEIFDDQFSVERPDGSNFTLKIRSTKLEDSAMYFCASSTHIRDTIYFGEGSWLTVV.

The rearrangement joins TRBV30 to TRBJ1-2; D is undetermined. The germline V and J ends were trimmed by 7 bases and 4 bases, with 7 bases remaining between them. The CDR3 totals 10 residues. Germline CDR1 reads GTSNPN; CDR2 reads SVGIG (reference sequence). In nucleotides, the CDR3 is TGTGCCTTGGAGGGCTATGGCTACACCTTC. Its protein product is CALEGYGYTF. The full variable domain, with the rest looked up from reference TRBV30 and TRBJ1-2, is SQTIHQWPATLVQPVGSPLSLECTVEGTSNPNLYWYRQAAGRGLQLLFYSVGIGQISSEVPQNLSASRPQDRQFILSSKKLLLSDSGFYLCALEGYGYTFGSGTRLTVV.

The gene calls are TRBV11-2 and TRBJ2-1, with 8 bases that match TRBD2. The V and J ends lost 4 bases and 9 bases, in that order; junction bases with no gene match: 14. Germline V CDR1 and CDR2: SGHAT, FQNNGV. The CDR3 loop spans 16 amino acids. In DNA form, the CDR3 reads TGTGCCAGCAGCTCCCATTTAGCGGGGCGCCCGGGTGAGCAGTTCTTC. Its translation: CASSSHLAGRPGEQFF.

The rearrangement joins TRBV7-6 to TRBJ2-1; 12 bases line up with TRBD2. The J segment lost 7 bases and the V segment lost 5 bases, leaving 9 bases of the junction unmatched. There are 16 residues in the CDR3. CDR1 and CDR2 from the germline V gene are SGHVS and FNYEAQ. The CDR3 is CASSPRGTSGRNEQFF. The CDR3 DNA reads as TGTGCCAGCAGCCCTAGGGGGACTAGCGGGCGAAATGAGCAGTTCTTC.

The chain uses TRBV30 and TRBJ2-2; tentatively, D is TRBD2 (5 bases). V shed 1 base and J shed 7 bases, with 19 bases lying between them. The CDR3 loop spans 16 amino acids. Per the germline V gene, CDR1 is GTSNPN and CDR2 is SVGIG (reference sequence). The CDR3 protein is CAWSALAPPLGGELFF. CDR3 sequence (DNA): TGTGCCTGGAGTGCCCTAGCCCCACCCTTAGGCGGGGAGCTGTTTTTT.

V and J are TRBV19 and TRBJ2-2; D is possibly TRBD1 (6 bases). Trimming cost V 7 bases and J 6 bases, with 15 bases left between them. Germline CDR1 LNHDA, CDR2 SQIVND (reference sequence). The CDR3 has 14 residues. CDR3 region: CASIRTVESGELFF. The DNA for the CDR3 is TGTGCCAGTATCCGGACAGTAGAGTCCGGGGAGCTGTTTTTT.

This chain uses TRBV5-4 with TRBJ2-3, with D perhaps TRBD2 (5 bases). CDR1 is SGHNT, CDR2 YYREEE, per germline (reference sequence). V was clipped by 1 base and J by 3 bases, with 15 bases between them. CDR3 length equals 16 residues. CDR3 sequence (DNA): TGTGCCAGCAGCTTGCGGGGTAGGGTCGGGACAGATACGCAGTATTTT. Residues: CASSLRGRVGTDTQYF.

A word on this clone: Germline is not matched at one junction end, which may reflect a read error. The chain carries TRBV30 and TRBJ2-7, with D perhaps TRBD2 (6 bases). Germline V gives CDR1 GTSNPN, CDR2 SVGIG (reference sequence). The CDR3 totals 11 residues. The CDR3 region has the DNA TGTGCCTGGAGTGCCGGGAGAACCGAGAACTTC. Translating it yields CAWSAGRTENF. The entire variable domain, with the rest obtained from reference TRBV30 and TRBJ2-7, is as follows: SQTIHQWPATLVQPVGSPLSLECTVEGTSNPNLYWYRQAAGRGLQLLFYSVGIGQISSEVPQNLSASRPQDRQFILSSKKLLLSDSGFYLCAWSAGRTENFGPGTRLTVT.

This sequence joins TRBV4-1 and TRBJ2-3; possibly TRBD1 for D (6 bases). Trimming removed 1 base from V and 3 bases from J, with 17 bases in between. This CDR3 has 17 amino acids. Germline CDR1 reads MGHRA; CDR2 reads YSYEKL. The CDR3 DNA is TGCGCCAGCAGCCAAGGCCCACAGGGCATGTCTACAGATACGCAGTATTTT. Its translation: CASSQGPQGMSTDTQYF.

The chain carries TRBV28 and TRBJ1-5; D gene uncertain. This CDR3 comprises 13 residues. Trimming removed 5 bases at V and 4 bases at J, with 9 bases between. In germline, CDR1 is MDHEN, CDR2 SYDVKM. CDR3 in amino acids: CASSPTGNQPQHF. CDR3 coding DNA: TGTGCCAGCAGTCCGACGGGGAATCAGCCCCAGCATTTT.

CDR3 nucleotide sequence: TGCGCCAGCAGCTTGGGGACAGGGAACACTGAAGCTTTCTTT. Translating gives CASSLGTGNTEAFF. The chain is built from TRBV5-1 and TRBJ1-1, with 7 bases that match TRBD1. CDR3 length equals 14 residues. V trimming: 0 bases; J trimming: 1 base; junction bases outside the gene matches: 0. Germline CDR1 is SGHRS and CDR2 is YFSETQ.

This chain joins TRBV4-2 and TRBJ2-6, with D perhaps matching TRBD2 (6 bases). CDR1 and CDR2 (germline): LGHNA, YNFKEQ. The CDR3 contains 17 residues. Trimming shortened V by 1 base and J by 0 bases, and 10 bases separated the two germline ends. CDR3: CASSQGQDYSGANVLTF. DNA for the CDR3: TGTGCCAGCAGCCAAGGGCAGGACTACTCTGGGGCCAACGTCCTGACTTTC.